One and the same sample provided the 19 T cell receptor beta chains below, sequenced in a study of shared clonotypes between healthy human individuals. Method: immunoSEQ multiplex PCR; TCRdb's copy keeps in-frame clones and lacks some. Counted here are 490,000 or so clones, 79% occurring once; the ten biggest clones make up about 12%. Input material: PBMCs. The receptors shown here come from a woman in her thirties or forties in good health. Some clones in this sample may be carry-over from other donors' samples.

V gene TRBV25-1 combines with J gene TRBJ1-4; 11 bases are shared with TRBD1. V was pared by 5 bases and J by 8 bases, with 10 bases of the junction left unmatched. CDR3 length: 16 residues. Per the germline V gene, CDR1 is MGHDK and CDR2 is SYGVNS. Here the CDR3 DNA reads TGTGCCAGCAGTAAACTGAGGACAGGGGGCGGGGAAAAACTGTTTTTT. It encodes CASSKLRTGGGEKLFF.

The chain joins TRBV28 to TRBJ2-2; the D gene is possibly TRBD1 (6 bases). This CDR3 is 18 amino acids long. Germline assignment: CDR1 MDHEN and CDR2 SYDVKM. Trimming took 6 bases from V and 7 from J, leaving 27 bases between them. The CDR3 nucleotides read TGTGCCAGCAGGGGGACACGATCGCCGGGACATGGGGTCGGGGAGCTGTTTTTT. This translates into CASRGTRSPGHGVGELFF.

The CDR3 DNA reads TGTGCCAGCAGCTTAGAGGGCGGGGGACAGGGCCGGCGTACCTTC. Its translation: CASSLEGGGQGRRTF. This chain links TRBV7-2 with TRBJ1-2; TRBD1 aligns across 9 bases. Unmatched junction bases numbered 14, after V lost 1 base and J lost 14 bases. The CDR3 runs 15 residues. Germline V gene lookup returns CDR1 SGHTA and CDR2 FQGNSA.

Concerning this clone itself: Other DNA sequences in this sample translate to the same CDR3. This rearrangement joins TRBV5-1 to TRBJ2-1; TRBD2 is a possible D gene (6 bases). Germline CDR1 is SGHRS and CDR2 is YFSETQ. This CDR3 contains 14 residues. V dropped 0 bases and J dropped 7 bases, with 11 bases sitting between them. The CDR3 sequence: CASSLVGGGNEQFF. CDR3 coding DNA: TGCGCCAGCAGCTTGGTGGGAGGAGGGAATGAGCAGTTCTTC.

The genes are TRBV28 and TRBJ2-7; the match to TRBD1 covers 12 bases. The CDR3 contains 16 residues. The germline gives CDR1 MDHEN, CDR2 SYDVKM. With 6 bases clipped from V and 4 bases from J, the junction kept 10 bases outside the gene matches. The DNA for the CDR3 is TGTGCCAGCAGCGTCCCGGGACAGGGGGCTGGGTACGAGCAGTACTTC. It translates to CASSVPGQGAGYEQYF. Combining the CDR3 with reference TRBV28 and TRBJ2-7 gives the whole variable domain DVKVTQSSRYLVKRTGEKVFLECVQDMDHENMFWYRQDPGLGLRLIYFSYDVKMKEKGDIPEGYSVSREKKERFSLILESASTNQTSMYLCASSVPGQGAGYEQYFGPGTRLTVT.

The chain links TRBV14 to TRBJ1-1; TRBD1 might be the D (5 bases). Germline CDR1 is SGHDN and CDR2 is FVKESK. Trimming took off 0 bases at V and 5 bases at J, with 10 bases between the two ends. The CDR3 length is 14 residues. CDR3 nucleotide sequence: TGTGCCAGCAGCCAAGAGCACTGGGGGACTGAAGCTTTCTTT. Translation: CASSQEHWGTEAFF.

This clone has more than one count but fewer than ten. The chain employs TRBV5-1 and TRBJ1-5, with D hard to call. The germline CDR1 and CDR2 sequences are SGHRS and YFSETQ. This CDR3 comprises 15 residues. V lost 4 bases to trimming and J lost 5 bases, with 16 bases between them. This CDR3 is CASSHLGGLDQPQHF. The CDR3 DNA sequence: TGCGCCAGCAGCCACCTGGGAGGGCTTGATCAGCCCCAGCATTTT.

In this sample, this clone turned up many times. V gene TRBV6-1 combines with J gene TRBJ2-7; possibly TRBD2 for D (7 bases). The CDR3 contains 15 residues. The germline V gene has CDR1 MNHNS and CDR2 SASEGT. V dropped 5 bases and J dropped 0 bases, with 14 bases sitting between them. The CDR3 reads CASSPRRGASYEQYF. For the CDR3, the DNA is TGTGCCAGCAGTCCTCGACGGGGGGCCTCCTACGAGCAGTACTTC.

This sequence joins TRBV28 and TRBJ1-2, with 8 bases matching TRBD1. Germline V gene lookup returns CDR1 MDHEN and CDR2 SYDVKM. The V and J ends lost 4 bases and 5 bases, in that order; junction bases with no gene match: 9. This CDR3 region has 15 residues. The CDR3 is CASSSVGGQVYGYTF. The DNA of the CDR3 is TGTGCCAGCAGTTCCGTGGGGGGACAGGTATATGGCTACACCTTC.

CDR3 sequence reads: CASSRDQSYEQYF. The CDR3 DNA reads TGCGCCAGCAGCCGGGACCAATCCTACGAGCAGTACTTC. The gene calls are TRBV5-1 and TRBJ2-7; D is perhaps TRBD1 or TRBD2 (5 bases each). Trimming pared 4 bases from V and 1 base from J, leaving 9 bases between. CDR3 length: 13 residues. Germline V gene sequence: CDR1 SGHRS, CDR2 YFSETQ.

The gene calls are TRBV19 and TRBJ2-1; D is unresolved. V was clipped by 2 bases and J by 0 bases, with 14 bases between them. Germline V gene data show CDR1 as LNHDA and CDR2 as SQIVND (reference sequence). CDR3 length equals 17 residues. CDR3 sequence: CASSIRIGRSSYNEQFF. In nucleotides, the CDR3 is TGTGCCAGTAGTATAAGAATCGGTAGGAGCTCCTACAATGAGCAGTTCTTC.

The chain uses TRBV28 and TRBJ2-7; tentatively, D is TRBD1 (5 bases). V was cut by 3 bases and J by 3 bases, with 12 bases left in between. This CDR3 comprises 14 residues. Germline V CDR1 and CDR2: MDHEN, SYDVKM. In DNA, the CDR3 is TGTGCCAGCAGTTTGGTACAGGACAACTACGAGCAGTACTTC. Its translation is CASSLVQDNYEQYF.

The chain employs TRBV13 and TRBJ2-7, with a possible D match to TRBD2 (6 bases). The CDR3 is 14 residues long. Germline values: CDR1 PRHDT, CDR2 FYEKMQ (reference sequence). V lost 0 bases to trimming and J lost 4 bases, with 10 bases between them. This CDR3 reads CASSLGLARYEQYF. The CDR3 DNA reads as TGTGCCAGCAGCTTAGGCCTAGCGAGGTACGAGCAGTACTTC.

The chain carries TRBV19 and TRBJ1-4; D is undetermined. The CDR3 contains 14 residues. The ends were cut back, 5 bases at V and 3 bases at J, with 10 bases in the middle. Germline lookup yields CDR1 LNHDA and CDR2 SQIVND (reference sequence). This chain's CDR3 is CASSLGSANEKLFF. CDR3 in DNA: TGTGCCAGTAGTTTAGGGTCGGCTAATGAAAAACTGTTTTTT.

This clone appeared once. This chain connects TRBV19 to TRBJ1-5, with no clear D. Germline V lookup: CDR1 LNHDA, CDR2 SQIVND (reference sequence). The V gene lost 8 bases and the J gene lost 9 bases, with 20 bases spanning the gap. This CDR3 contains 14 residues. The CDR3 reads CASHTAAGGRPQHF. For the CDR3, the DNA is TGTGCCAGTCACACTGCGGCCGGTGGCCGGCCCCAGCATTTT.

The chain is built from TRBV19 and TRBJ2-3; the D is unclear. Looked up from germline, CDR1 is LNHDA and CDR2 is SQIVND (reference sequence). The CDR3 spans 13 residues. Trimming stripped 10 bases from V and 1 base from J, with 12 bases between. The CDR3, as DNA: TGTGCCACCGTGGACCGTGGCACAGATACGCAGTATTTT. It codes for CATVDRGTDTQYF.

The chain recombines TRBV29-1 with TRBJ2-7, with TRBD2 matching 11 bases. This CDR3 has 13 residues. Germline V lookup: CDR1 SQVTM, CDR2 ANQGSEA. Unmatched junction bases numbered 0, after V lost 5 bases and J lost 0 bases. The CDR3 DNA reads TGCAGCGTTACTAGCGGGAGCTCCTACGAGCAGTACTTC. Encoded protein: CSVTSGSSYEQYF.

This rearrangement joins TRBV5-4 to TRBJ1-2; D is uncertain. Germline V gene sequence: CDR1 SGHNT, CDR2 YYREEE (reference sequence). Trimming left V 0 bases short and J 3 bases short, with 12 bases between. The CDR3 is 15 amino acids. The CDR3 DNA is TGTGCCAGCAGCTTGGGACGGCCTGGGGACTATGGCTACACCTTC. Residues: CASSLGRPGDYGYTF.

Notes on this clone: With only one base between it and a far larger clone, this is likely a read error. The rearrangement uses TRBV30 and TRBJ2-5; D may be TRBD1 (5 bases). This CDR3 spans 14 amino acids. CDR1 and CDR2 from the germline V gene are GTSNPN and SVGIG (reference sequence). Here the CDR3 reads CAWSRQIYQDTQYF. Here the CDR3 DNA reads TGTGCCTGGAGCCGACAGATCTACCAAGATACCCAGTACTTC.